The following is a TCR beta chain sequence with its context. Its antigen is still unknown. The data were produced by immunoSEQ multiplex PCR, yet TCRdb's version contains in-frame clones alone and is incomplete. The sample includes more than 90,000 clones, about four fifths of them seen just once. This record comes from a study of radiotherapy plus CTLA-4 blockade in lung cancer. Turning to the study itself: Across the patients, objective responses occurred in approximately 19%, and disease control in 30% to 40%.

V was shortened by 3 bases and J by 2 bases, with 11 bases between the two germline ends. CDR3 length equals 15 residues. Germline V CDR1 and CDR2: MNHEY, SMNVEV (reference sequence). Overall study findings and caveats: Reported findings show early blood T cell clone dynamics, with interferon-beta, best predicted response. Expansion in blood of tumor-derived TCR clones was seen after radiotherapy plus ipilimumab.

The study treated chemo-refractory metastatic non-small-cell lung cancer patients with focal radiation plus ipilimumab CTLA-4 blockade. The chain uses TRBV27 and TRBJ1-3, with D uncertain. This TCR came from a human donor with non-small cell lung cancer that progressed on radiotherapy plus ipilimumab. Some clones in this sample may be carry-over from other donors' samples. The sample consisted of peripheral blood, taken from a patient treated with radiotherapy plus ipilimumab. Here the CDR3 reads CASSLAYWAGNTIYF. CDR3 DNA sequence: TGTGCCAGCAGTTTGGCGTACTGGGCTGGAAACACCATATATTTT.